The 21 T cell receptor beta chains below all came from one sample that was sequenced in a study of OX40 agonist ivuxolimab in advanced cancers. The table came from immunoSEQ multiplex PCR; TCRdb's copy has only in-frame clones and leaves some out. Among approximately 70,000 clones listed, approximately 94% were seen once. Sequencing used CD4+ or CD8+ T cells sorted from blood, obtained in a trial of the OX40 agonist ivuxolimab. All receptors come from an adult with an advanced solid tumor such as melanoma, head and neck, liver or kidney cancer.

The chain employs TRBV28 and TRBJ1-2; TRBD1 aligns across 8 bases. After removal of 4 bases from V and 7 bases from J, the junction contained 8 bases not matched to a gene. The germline CDR1 and CDR2 sequences are MDHEN and SYDVKM. The CDR3 has 14 residues. The CDR3 sequence is CASSSPDRERGYTF. Written as DNA, the CDR3 is TGTGCCAGCAGTTCTCCGGACAGGGAGCGTGGCTACACCTTC.

This chain connects TRBV5-1 to TRBJ1-3; no reliable D call. This CDR3 is 16 amino acids long. Trimming cost V 0 bases and J 6 bases, with 16 bases left between them. Germline assignment: CDR1 SGHRS and CDR2 YFSETQ. The CDR3 region is CASSLAGSLVENTIYF. The CDR3, as DNA: TGCGCCAGCAGCTTGGCCGGCAGTCTCGTGGAAAACACCATATATTTT.

This clone has only a few counts. The chain couples TRBV11-2 to TRBJ2-1; a weak D match, TRBD2 (7 bases). Between the trimmed V and J ends, which lost 5 bases and 8 bases, there was a span of 19 bases. Germline loops: CDR1 SGHAT, CDR2 FQNNGV. The CDR3 contains 15 residues. This chain's CDR3 is CASSRTRGAGYEQFF. CDR3 DNA sequence: TGTGCCAGCAGCCGGACTAGGGGGGCGGGTTATGAGCAGTTCTTC.

The chain links TRBV6-6 to TRBJ1-4, with a tentative D call TRBD1 (5 bases). There are 12 residues in the CDR3. CDR1 and CDR2 (germline): MNHNY, SVGAGI (reference sequence). CDR3 in DNA: TGTGCTAGTACGGGGGAGATGGGAAAACTGTTTTTT. Translated: CASTGEMGKLFF.

This chain links TRBV28 with TRBJ2-4, with a possible D match to TRBD2 (6 bases). The CDR3 extends over 16 amino acids. V shed 6 bases and J shed 1 base, with 16 bases lying between them. Germline V gene lookup returns CDR1 MDHEN and CDR2 SYDVKM. CDR3 loop: CASSLQGGVAKNIQYF. In DNA form, the CDR3 reads TGTGCCAGCAGCCTTCAGGGAGGTGTGGCCAAAAACATTCAGTACTTC.

V usage is TRBV19 and J usage is TRBJ1-5; D is unresolved. V dropped 1 base and J dropped 6 bases, with 10 bases sitting between them. The CDR3 covers 14 residues. CDR1 and CDR2 (germline): LNHDA, SQIVND (reference sequence). CDR3 bases: TGTGCCAGTAGTATAGCTCATCCCCTTCAGCCCCAGCATTTT. It translates to CASSIAHPLQPQHF.

CDR3 loop: CAIRRLSNQPQHF. The CDR3 nucleotides are TGTGCCATCCGGCGGCTTAGCAATCAGCCCCAGCATTTT. The J gene is TRBJ1-5, the V gene TRBV6-1; D is uncertain. Trimming cost V 10 bases and J 0 bases, with 10 bases left between them. The CDR3 contains 13 residues. Germline V CDR1 and CDR2: MNHNS, SASEGT.

The chain joins TRBV18 to TRBJ2-2; 7 bases align to TRBD1. The CDR3 contains 16 residues. The trim removed 3 bases at V and 4 bases at J, leaving 8 bases unmatched. CDR1 and CDR2 from the germline V gene are KGHSH and LQKENI. This CDR3 is CASSPQGQVGTGELFF. Here the CDR3 DNA reads TGTGCCAGCTCACCTCAAGGACAGGTGGGCACCGGGGAGCTGTTTTTT.

V and J are TRBV7-2 and TRBJ2-5, with TRBD1 matching over 8 bases. The germline V gene encodes CDR1 SGHTA and CDR2 FQGNSA. After removal of 5 bases from V and 2 bases from J, the junction contained 4 bases not matched to a gene. The CDR3 is made up of 14 amino acids. The CDR3 DNA sequence: TGTGCCAGCAGCAAGAACAGGGGGCAAGAGACCCAGTACTTC. It codes for CASSKNRGQETQYF. The variable domain in full, with the rest retrieved from reference TRBV7-2 and TRBJ2-5, is GAGVSQSPSNKVTEKGKDVELRCDPISGHTALYWYRQSLGQGLEFLIYFQGNSAPDKSGLPSDRFSAERTGGSVSTLTIQRTQQEDSAVYLCASSKNRGQETQYFGPGTRLLVL.

The chain uses TRBV27 and TRBJ2-3; no clear D. CDR1 is MNHEY and CDR2 is SMNVEV in the germline V gene (reference sequence). V lost 5 bases to trimming and J lost 1 base, with 10 bases between them. The CDR3 is 14 amino acids. The CDR3 nucleotides are TGTGCCAGCAGTAATCCCACTGGCACAGATACGCAGTATTTT. As protein: CASSNPTGTDTQYF.

The CDR3 coding sequence is TGTGCCATCAGTCCCGGGACGGCCCAGTACTTC. This encodes CAISPGTAQYF. V and J are TRBV10-3 and TRBJ2-4; D tentatively fits TRBD1 or TRBD2 (5 bases each). Germline V gives CDR1 ENHRY, CDR2 SYGVKD. The CDR3 is 11 amino acids. Trimming pared 5 bases from V and 13 bases from J, leaving 12 bases between.

The chain couples TRBV7-8 to TRBJ2-3; D possibly matches TRBD1 or TRBD2 (6 bases each). The length of the CDR3 is 14 residues. Germline V lookup: CDR1 SGHVS, CDR2 FQNEAQ. Trimming pared 5 bases from V and 1 base from J, leaving 10 bases between. CDR3 amino acids: CASSRGGRTDTQYF. CDR3 coding DNA: TGTGCCAGCAGCCGAGGGGGGCGCACAGATACGCAGTATTTT.

This sequence joins TRBV7-2 and TRBJ1-4; D uncertain. Germline-derived CDR1 and CDR2 are SGHTA and FQGNSA. V lost 5 bases to trimming and J lost 7 bases, with 17 bases between them. This CDR3 region has 15 residues. The CDR3, as DNA: TGTGCCAGCAGCCCACGGAGGACTCTTGGTGAAAAACTGTTTTTT. The encoded protein is CASSPRRTLGEKLFF.

The chain links TRBV9 to TRBJ2-3; D gene unclear. Germline assignment: CDR1 SGDLS and CDR2 YYNGEE. This CDR3 is 17 amino acids long. Trimming pared 0 bases from V and 2 bases from J, leaving 16 bases between. CDR3 bases: TGTGCCAGCAGCGTAGCTGGAATTGTTAGGATCACAGATACGCAGTATTTT. It codes for CASSVAGIVRITDTQYF.

The chain has TRBV19 and TRBJ2-3; D not resolved. Germline V gene data show CDR1 as LNHDA and CDR2 as SQIVND (reference sequence). The CDR3 consists of 13 residues. V was shortened by 3 bases and J by 2 bases, with 6 bases between the two germline ends. The CDR3 is CASSIQLTDTQYF. In nucleotides, the CDR3 is TGTGCCAGTAGTATCCAACTCACAGATACGCAGTATTTT.

The chain recombines TRBV11-2 with TRBJ2-2, with D maybe TRBD2 (5 bases). The length of the CDR3 is 13 residues. Trimming removed 5 bases from V and 7 bases from J, with 11 bases in between. Germline V gives CDR1 SGHAT, CDR2 FQNNGV. The CDR3 sequence: CASSRGLSGELFF. CDR3 DNA: TGTGCCAGCAGCCGAGGGCTTAGCGGGGAGCTGTTTTTT.

This clone was found once. The rearrangement links TRBV28 to TRBJ1-2, with D unclear. V was trimmed by 3 bases and J by 4 bases, leaving 12 bases between them. This CDR3 has 14 amino acids. From germline, CDR1 is MDHEN and CDR2 SYDVKM. CDR3 sequence: CASSFPPESYGYTF. The CDR3 DNA sequence: TGTGCCAGCAGTTTCCCCCCAGAGAGCTATGGCTACACCTTC.

The chain uses TRBV28 and TRBJ2-5; no clear D. The CDR3 is 14 residues long. Germline CDR1 and CDR2: MDHEN and SYDVKM. The V end was cut by 2 bases, the J end by 5 bases, with 12 bases between. The CDR3: CASSLVQMRETQYF. CDR3 nucleotide sequence: TGTGCCAGCAGTTTAGTCCAAATGCGGGAGACCCAGTACTTC.

This chain links TRBV7-8 with TRBJ2-6; D is ambiguous. The CDR3 extends over 17 amino acids. Germline lookup yields CDR1 SGHVS and CDR2 FQNEAQ. The V gene lost 0 bases and the J gene lost 0 bases, with 9 bases spanning the gap. The CDR3 nucleotides read TGTGCCAGCAGCTTAGCGGTCCGTAGCTCTGGGGCCAACGTCCTGACTTTC. The encoded protein is CASSLAVRSSGANVLTF.

The table lists this clone with a few counts. V gene TRBV19 combines with J gene TRBJ2-5; 13 bases map to TRBD2. Germline V gene sequence: CDR1 LNHDA, CDR2 SQIVND (reference sequence). Unmatched junction bases numbered 8, after V lost 3 bases and J lost 4 bases. The CDR3 is 17 residues long. As DNA, the CDR3 is TGTGCCAGTAGTATGGGTGGACTAGCGGGAGCAATAGAGACCCAGTACTTC. This codes for CASSMGGLAGAIETQYF. Supplemented by reference TRBV19 and TRBJ2-5, the full variable domain reads DGGITQSPKYLFRKEGQNVTLSCEQNLNHDAMYWYRQDPGQGLRLIYYSQIVNDFQKGDIAEGYSVSREKKESFPLTVTSAQKNPTAFYLCASSMGGLAGAIETQYFGPGTRLLVL.

This chain links TRBV28 with TRBJ1-1, with D perhaps TRBD1 (6 bases). V was trimmed by 5 bases and J by 4 bases, leaving 17 bases between them. The CDR3 runs to 15 residues. Germline values: CDR1 MDHEN, CDR2 SYDVKM. CDR3 nucleotides: TGTGCCAGCAGTGAACCAGGGGCCCGAGGCACTGAAGCTTTCTTT. Translated: CASSEPGARGTEAFF.